The clone carrying this T cell receptor (beta chain) was counted ten times or more. Mismatch with germline at one junction end may stem from a read error. Using its own MiXCR run on the 5' RACE reads, TCRdb lists one record per CDR3 protein. The sample has about 130,000 distinct CDR3 sequences, approximately 5.9% seen once. The germline V gene encodes CDR1 MNHNY and CDR2 SVGAGI (reference sequence). CDR3 length equals 14 residues. This record comes from a study of T-cell memory formation after mild COVID-19. Study information: TCR clusters largely stayed donor specific.

This TCR derives from an adult woman who had mild COVID-19 (a few samples of this study predate the infection). Cell type and time point are not known. This chain joins TRBV6-6 and TRBJ2-7; TRBD1 matches 7 bases. Sample: PBMCs or a T cell subset sorted from them (not recorded which). CDR3 coding DNA: TGTGCCAGCAGTTACGGACAGGACAGCTACGCGCAGTACTTC. Protein sequence: CASSYGQDSYAQYF.